This T cell receptor beta chain appears in the sequencing data of a study of blood T cells in healthy people across ages. Study-level points and caveats: PBMCs were not sorted, which prevented a conclusive comparison of naive versus antigen-experienced cells.

The CDR3 loop spans 14 amino acids. V shed 3 bases and J shed 5 bases, with 14 bases lying between them. The germline V gene encodes CDR1 SGHRS and CDR2 YFSETQ. Healthy Russian Caucasian donors spanned ages about 6 to 90 years. This clonotype was found a few times. Its antigen is still unknown. A second 7 to 11 cycle PCR used barcoded and J-beta primers. TCRdb re-called the 5' RACE reads through MiXCR, storing one row per CDR3 protein. The table lists about 1.8 million distinct CDR3 sequences, about 49% of them singletons. The TCR comes from a woman aged 40 to 50 in good health. Sequenced input: blood. This chain joins TRBV5-1 and TRBJ2-5; D is tentatively TRBD1 or TRBD2 (6 bases each). The CDR3 sequence: CASSSPTGRETQYF. For the CDR3, the DNA is TGCGCCAGCAGCTCCCCTACAGGGAGGGAGACCCAGTACTTC.